The T cell receptor beta chain described here comes from a study of blood T cell repertoires in COVID-19. This CDR3 comprises 16 residues. Germline CDR1 reads MDHEN; CDR2 reads SYDVKM. With V trimmed by 4 bases and J by 5 bases, 6 bases remained unmatched. Produced via immunoSEQ multiplex PCR; TCRdb's table is partial and in-frame only. The top ten clones hold less than 20% of a sample with 250,000 to 350,000 clones, roughly four fifths of them seen once. The sequenced sample was peripheral blood. The chain has TRBV28 and TRBJ1-5; 12 bases line up with TRBD1. The receptor was isolated from a person aged 70 to 85 with COVID-19, enrolled during active disease. For the CDR3, the DNA is TGTGCCAGCAGTTCCCCGGGGACAGGGGGCGATCAGCCCCAGCATTTT. Residues: CASSSPGTGGDQPQHF.